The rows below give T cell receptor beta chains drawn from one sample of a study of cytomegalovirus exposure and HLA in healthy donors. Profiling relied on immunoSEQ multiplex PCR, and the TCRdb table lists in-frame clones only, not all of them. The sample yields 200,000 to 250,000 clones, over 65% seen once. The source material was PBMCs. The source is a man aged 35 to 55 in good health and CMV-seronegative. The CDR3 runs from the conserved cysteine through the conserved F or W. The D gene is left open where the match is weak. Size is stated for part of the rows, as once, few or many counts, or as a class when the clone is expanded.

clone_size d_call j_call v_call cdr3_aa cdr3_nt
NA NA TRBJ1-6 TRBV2 CASSEGWSGDSPLHF TGTGCCAGCAGTGAAGGGTGGTCTGGAGATTCACCCCTCCACTTT
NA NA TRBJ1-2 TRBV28 CASSWQGITNYGYTF TGTGCCAGCAGTTGGCAGGGCATTACTAACTATGGCTACACCTTC
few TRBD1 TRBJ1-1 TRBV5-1 CASSLGPGQGAKGTEAFF TGCGCCAGCAGCTTGGGCCCGGGACAGGGGGCGAAAGGAACTGAAGCTTTCTTT
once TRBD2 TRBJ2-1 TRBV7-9 CASSKGLAGEYDEQFF TGTGCCAGCAGCAAGGGACTAGCGGGAGAGTACGATGAGCAGTTCTTC
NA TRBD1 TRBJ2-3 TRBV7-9 CASNRDSGTDTQYF TGTGCCAGCAACCGGGACAGCGGCACAGATACGCAGTATTTT
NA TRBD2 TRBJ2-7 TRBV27 CASSFSGTSVYEQYF TGTGCCAGCAGTTTTTCCGGGACTAGCGTTTACGAGCAGTACTTC
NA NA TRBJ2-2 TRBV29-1 CSVAGLLPDTGELFF TGCAGCGTTGCGGGTCTCCTCCCCGACACCGGGGAGCTGTTTTTT
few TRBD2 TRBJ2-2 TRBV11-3 CASSVRTSGGTGELFF TGTGCCAGCAGCGTACGGACTAGCGGGGGCACCGGGGAGCTGTTTTTT
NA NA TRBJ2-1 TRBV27 CASSWGERYNEQFF TGTGCCAGCAGTTGGGGGGAAAGGTACAATGAGCAGTTCTTC
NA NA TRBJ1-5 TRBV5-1 CASKGRGTGKHQPQHF TGCGCCAGCAAAGGTCGGGGAACGGGCAAGCATCAGCCCCAGCATTTT
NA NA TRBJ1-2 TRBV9 CASSGGDGYTF TGTGCCAGCAGCGGGGGAGATGGCTACACCTTC
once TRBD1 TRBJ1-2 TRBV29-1 CSVDGQGQEGYTF TGCAGCGTTGACGGACAGGGTCAGGAGGGCTACACCTTC
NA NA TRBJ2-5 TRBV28 CASSTQGGHETQYF TGTGCCAGCAGCACTCAAGGGGGTCATGAGACCCAGTACTTC
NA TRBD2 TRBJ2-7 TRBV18 CASSNGLGSYEQYF TGTGCCAGCTCAAATGGACTAGGTTCCTACGAGCAGTACTTC
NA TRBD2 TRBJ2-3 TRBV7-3 CASSPILAGGTDTQYF TGTGCCAGCAGCCCTATACTAGCGGGGGGCACAGATACGCAGTATTTT
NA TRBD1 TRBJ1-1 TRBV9 CASSVGTGVTEAFF TGTGCCAGCAGCGTAGGGACAGGGGTCACTGAAGCTTTCTTT
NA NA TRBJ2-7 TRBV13 CASSEEGSYEQYF TGTGCCAGCAGCGAAGAGGGATCCTACGAGCAGTACTTC
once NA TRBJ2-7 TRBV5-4 CASSLVGSFNEQYF TGTGCCAGCAGCTTGGTCGGGAGTTTCAACGAGCAGTACTTC
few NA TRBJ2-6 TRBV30 CAWSVDQDVLTF TGTGCCTGGAGTGTAGATCAGGACGTCCTGACTTTC
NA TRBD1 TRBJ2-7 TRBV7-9 CASSYFGTVYEQYF TGTGCCAGCAGTTATTTCGGGACAGTCTACGAGCAGTACTTC
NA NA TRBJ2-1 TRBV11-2 CASSPRGMVNEQFF TGTGCCAGCAGCCCGAGAGGTATGGTTAATGAGCAGTTCTTC
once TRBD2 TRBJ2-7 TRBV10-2 CASRELGGITYEQYF TGCGCCAGCAGGGAGTTGGGGGGGATTACCTACGAGCAGTACTTC
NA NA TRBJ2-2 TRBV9 CASSVELGGTGELFF TGTGCCAGCAGCGTAGAACTAGGAGGGACCGGGGAGCTGTTTTTT
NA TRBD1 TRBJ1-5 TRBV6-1 CASSARGSGNQPQHF TGTGCCAGCAGTGCCAGGGGGTCGGGCAATCAGCCCCAGCATTTT
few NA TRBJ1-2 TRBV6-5 CASSSGGRPRGYGYTF TGTGCCAGCAGTTCAGGTGGCAGGCCGCGGGGCTATGGCTACACCTTC
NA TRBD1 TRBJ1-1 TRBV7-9 CASSSNYRGQDTEAFF TGTGCCAGCAGCTCCAACTACAGGGGGCAGGACACTGAAGCTTTCTTT
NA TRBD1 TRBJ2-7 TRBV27 CASSLKTGWSYEQYF TGTGCCAGCAGTTTAAAGACAGGGTGGTCCTACGAGCAGTACTTC
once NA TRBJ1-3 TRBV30 CAWSEGGGNTIYF TGTGCCTGGAGTGAAGGAGGGGGAAACACCATATATTTT
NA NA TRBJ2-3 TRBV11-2 CASSLDRPKQETDTQYF TGTGCCAGCAGCTTAGATCGGCCTAAACAGGAGACAGATACGCAGTATTTT
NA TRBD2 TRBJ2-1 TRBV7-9 CSSSGSYNEQFF TGTTCCAGCAGCGGGAGCTACAATGAGCAGTTCTTC
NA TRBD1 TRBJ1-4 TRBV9 CASSVEGQGNEKLFF TGTGCCAGCAGCGTAGAAGGACAGGGTAATGAAAAACTGTTTTTT
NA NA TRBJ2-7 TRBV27 CASSWEQGPSYEQYF TGTGCCAGCAGTTGGGAACAGGGTCCCTCCTACGAGCAGTACTTC
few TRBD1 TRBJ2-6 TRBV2 CASSDTDRAGANVLTF TGTGCCAGCAGCGACACTGACAGGGCTGGGGCCAACGTCCTGACTTTC
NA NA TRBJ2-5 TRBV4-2 CASSQDQSETQYF TGTGCCAGCAGCCAAGATCAATCAGAGACCCAGTACTTC
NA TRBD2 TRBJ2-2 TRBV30 CAVLADTTGELFF TGTGCCGTCCTAGCGGACACCACCGGGGAGCTGTTTTTT
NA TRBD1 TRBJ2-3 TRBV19 CASSVGGQGLPDTQYF TGTGCCAGTAGTGTGGGAGGACAGGGTCTCCCAGATACGCAGTATTTT
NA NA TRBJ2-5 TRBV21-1 CASSKGPSRETQYF TGTGCCAGCAGCAAAGGTCCTAGCAGAGAGACCCAGTACTTC
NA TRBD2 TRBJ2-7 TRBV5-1 CASSLGTSGGPEDEQYF TGCGCCAGCAGCCTAGGGACTAGCGGGGGGCCCGAGGACGAGCAGTACTTC
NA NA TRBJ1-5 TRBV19 CASSMGDFYRAQHF TGTGCCAGTAGTATGGGGGACTTCTACCGGGCCCAGCATTTT
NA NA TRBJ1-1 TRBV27 CASSLATTPNTEAFF TGTGCCAGCAGTTTAGCGACAACCCCGAACACTGAAGCTTTCTTT
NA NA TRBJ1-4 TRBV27 CASSPITNEKLFF TGTGCCAGCAGTCCCATAACTAATGAAAAACTGTTTTTT
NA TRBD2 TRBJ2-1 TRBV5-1 CASSLGGTSSYNEQFF TGCGCCAGCAGCTTGGGGGGGACTAGCTCCTACAATGAGCAGTTCTTC
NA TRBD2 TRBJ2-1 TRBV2 CASSGAGGPYNEQFF TGTGCCAGCAGTGGGGCGGGGGGGCCGTACAATGAGCAGTTCTTC
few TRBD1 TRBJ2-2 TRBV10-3 CAISDLGTANTGELFF TGTGCCATCAGTGATTTGGGGACAGCTAACACCGGGGAGCTGTTTTTT
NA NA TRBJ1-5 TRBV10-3 CAISPQGSNQPQHF TGTGCCATCAGCCCCCAGGGTAGCAATCAGCCCCAGCATTTT
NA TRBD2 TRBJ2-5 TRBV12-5 CASGLVGASGRSFETQYF TGTGCTAGTGGTTTGGTGGGGGCTAGCGGGAGGTCGTTTGAGACCCAGTACTTC
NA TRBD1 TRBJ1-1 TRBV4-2 CASSQVTGGTEAFF TGTGCCAGCAGCCAAGTCACAGGGGGGACTGAAGCTTTCTTT
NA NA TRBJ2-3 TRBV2 CASRGGGRDTQYF TGTGCCAGCCGGGGAGGCGGACGAGATACGCAGTATTTT